These T cell receptor beta chains were read from a single sample in a study of shared clonotypes between healthy human individuals. The repertoire was sequenced with immunoSEQ multiplex PCR; TCRdb's copy has only in-frame clones and lacks some. The sample carries 2 million to 2.5 million clones, approximately 96% recorded once. The specimen sequenced was naive CD4+ T cells sorted from blood. The receptors here all came from a man between 18 and 35 years old in good health. CDR3s include the opening cysteine and the closing phenylalanine or tryptophan. The D gene is left open where the match is weak. Only some rows state a clone size, as once, few, many or a class for expanded clones.

cdr3_aa cdr3_nt j_call v_call d_call clone_size
CASTPNAGSSNQPQHF TGTGCCAGTACACCTAACGCGGGGAGTAGCAATCAGCCCCAGCATTTT TRBJ1-5 TRBV19 . .
CASSPDRSYTEAFF TGTGCCAGCAGCCCCGACAGGAGTTACACTGAAGCTTTCTTT TRBJ1-1 TRBV6-5 . once
CASSTTGAGETQYF TGTGCCAGCAGCACGACAGGGGCGGGAGAGACCCAGTACTTC TRBJ2-5 TRBV7-2 TRBD1 .
CASSDRAAGGGGETQYF TGTGCCAGCAGTGATCGGGCGGCAGGGGGCGGAGGAGAGACCCAGTACTTC TRBJ2-5 TRBV2 TRBD1 .
CASSYSTGLAEETQYF TGTGCCAGCAGTTACTCGACTGGACTAGCAGAAGAGACCCAGTACTTC TRBJ2-5 TRBV6-5 TRBD2 .
CASHATGVWETQYF TGTGCCAGCCACGCAACAGGGGTTTGGGAGACCCAGTACTTC TRBJ2-5 TRBV6-1 TRBD1 once
CAINLGNTGELFF TGTGCCATCAACCTAGGGAACACCGGGGAGCTGTTTTTT TRBJ2-2 TRBV10-3 . .
CASSGGTSGIGEQYF TGTGCCAGCAGTGGGGGGACTAGCGGGATTGGCGAGCAGTACTTC TRBJ2-7 TRBV27 TRBD2 .
CTSSQVKAGGLTGELFF TGCACCAGCAGCCAAGTTAAGGCGGGGGGGCTCACCGGGGAGCTGTTTTTT TRBJ2-2 TRBV1 . .
CAWTPGQGLSPLHF TGTGCCTGGACCCCGGGACAGGGCCTGTCACCCCTCCACTTT TRBJ1-6 TRBV30 TRBD1 .
CASSSLLDDIQYF TGCGCCAGCAGCTCCCTACTAGACGACATTCAGTACTTC TRBJ2-4 TRBV5-1 . .
CASSLGPTDSYNEQFF TGTGCCAGCAGCTTAGGCCCGACAGACTCCTACAATGAGCAGTTCTTC TRBJ2-1 TRBV7-9 . .
CASAGPEETQYF TGTGCCAGCGCAGGGCCCGAGGAGACCCAGTACTTC TRBJ2-5 TRBV19 . .
CASSQGQDYEQYF TGTGCCAGCAGTCAGGGACAGGACTACGAGCAGTACTTC TRBJ2-7 TRBV6-6 TRBD1 .
CASTDPTRSIYGYTF TGTGCCAGCACCGACCCAACACGGTCCATCTATGGCTACACCTTC TRBJ1-2 TRBV6-6 . .
CASSPGPGATETQYF TGTGCCAGCAGCCCAGGGCCGGGGGCCACAGAGACCCAGTACTTC TRBJ2-5 TRBV7-2 . .
CASSERGGAGGPTQYF TGTGCCAGCAGTGAACGGGGTGGAGCGGGGGGGCCGACCCAGTACTTC TRBJ2-5 TRBV2 TRBD2 .
CASSEPGREGYGYTF TGTGCCAGCAGTGAACCAGGCAGGGAGGGCTATGGCTACACCTTC TRBJ1-2 TRBV6-1 . .
CASSQATSFLRTESYEQYF TGCGCCAGCAGTCAAGCAACCTCCTTCCTAAGGACGGAATCCTACGAGCAGTACTTC TRBJ2-7 TRBV23-1 . .
CASSRDPPSYTF TGCGCCAGCAGCCGAGACCCCCCGAGCTACACCTTC TRBJ1-2 TRBV5-1 . .
CASGLDTATGELFF TGTGCTAGTGGTTTAGATACAGCCACCGGGGAGCTGTTTTTT TRBJ2-2 TRBV12-5 . .
CASSGRSLEAGGLLRAYEQYF TGCGCCAGCAGCGGGAGGTCCTTAGAGGCGGGAGGACTCCTAAGAGCCTACGAGCAGTACTTC TRBJ2-7 TRBV5-1 TRBD2 .
CASNLLPDTEAFF TGTGCCAGCAATTTACTTCCGGACACTGAAGCTTTCTTT TRBJ1-1 TRBV7-2 . .
CASSRATGGIYEQYF TGTGCCAGCAGTCGGGCGACAGGGGGCATCTACGAGCAGTACTTC TRBJ2-7 TRBV6-1 TRBD1 .
CAISEDYEQYF TGTGCCATCAGTGAAGACTACGAGCAGTACTTC TRBJ2-7 TRBV10-3 . few
CASSLGHAGTGELFF TGTGCCAGCAGCTTAGGGCATGCGGGGACCGGGGAGCTGTTTTTT TRBJ2-2 TRBV7-2 . .
CASSAGLAGGGETQYF TGTGCCAGCAGCGCCGGACTAGCGGGGGGCGGGGAGACCCAGTACTTC TRBJ2-5 TRBV9 TRBD2 .
CASSPNQGLNNSPLHF TGTGCCAGCTCACCAAATCAGGGCCTAAATAATTCACCCCTCCACTTT TRBJ1-6 TRBV18 . .
CASSPRTGGASGANVLTF TGTGCCAGCAGTCCCCGGACAGGGGGCGCATCCGGGGCCAACGTCCTGACTTTC TRBJ2-6 TRBV27 TRBD1 .
CASSQSALGVNEQFF TGTGCCAGCAGCCAATCCGCCTTGGGCGTCAATGAGCAGTTCTTC TRBJ2-1 TRBV4-2 . .
CASSLSPERETQYF TGTGCCAGCAGTTTATCCCCCGAGAGGGAGACCCAGTACTTC TRBJ2-5 TRBV27 . .
CASTHGGPLIESEQYF TGTGCCAGCACCCACGGGGGGCCATTAATCGAGTCCGAGCAGTACTTC TRBJ2-7 TRBV28 . .
CSVCEGTDNQPQHF TGCAGCGTATGTGAAGGGACAGACAATCAGCCCCAGCATTTT TRBJ1-5 TRBV29-1 TRBD1 .
CASSTRLAAQETQYF TGTGCCAGCAGCACCCGACTAGCGGCCCAAGAGACCCAGTACTTC TRBJ2-5 TRBV9 TRBD2 .
CASPGTGLNSPLHF TGTGCCAGTCCCGGGACAGGGTTAAATTCACCCCTCCACTTT TRBJ1-6 TRBV5-6 TRBD1 once
CASSHGRGTGELFF TGCGCCAGCAGCCACGGCCGGGGAACCGGGGAGCTGTTTTTT TRBJ2-2 TRBV4-1 . .